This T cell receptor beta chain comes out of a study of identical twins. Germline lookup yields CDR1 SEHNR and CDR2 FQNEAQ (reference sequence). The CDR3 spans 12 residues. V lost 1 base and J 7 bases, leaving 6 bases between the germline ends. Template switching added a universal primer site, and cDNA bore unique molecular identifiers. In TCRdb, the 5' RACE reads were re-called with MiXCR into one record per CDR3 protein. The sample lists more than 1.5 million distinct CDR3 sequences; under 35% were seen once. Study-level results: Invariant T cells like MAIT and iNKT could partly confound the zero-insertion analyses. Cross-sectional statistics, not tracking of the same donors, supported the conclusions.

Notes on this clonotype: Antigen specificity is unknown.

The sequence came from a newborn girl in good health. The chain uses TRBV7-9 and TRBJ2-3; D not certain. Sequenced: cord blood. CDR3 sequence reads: CASSLVYHTQYF. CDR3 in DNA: TGTGCCAGCAGCTTAGTCTACCATACGCAGTATTTT.